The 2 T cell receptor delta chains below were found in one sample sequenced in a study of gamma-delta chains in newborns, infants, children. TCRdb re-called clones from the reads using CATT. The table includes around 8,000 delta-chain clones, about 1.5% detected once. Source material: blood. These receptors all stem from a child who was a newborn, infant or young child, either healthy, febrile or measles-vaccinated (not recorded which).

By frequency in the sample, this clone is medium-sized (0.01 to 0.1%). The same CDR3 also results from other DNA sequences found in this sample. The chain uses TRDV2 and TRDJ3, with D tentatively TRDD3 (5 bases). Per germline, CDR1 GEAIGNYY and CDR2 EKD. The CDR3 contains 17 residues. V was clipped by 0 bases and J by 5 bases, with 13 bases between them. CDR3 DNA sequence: TGTGCCTGTGACACCGCCTGGGATCGCAGGGACACCCGACAGATGTTTTTC. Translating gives CACDTAWDRRDTRQMFF.

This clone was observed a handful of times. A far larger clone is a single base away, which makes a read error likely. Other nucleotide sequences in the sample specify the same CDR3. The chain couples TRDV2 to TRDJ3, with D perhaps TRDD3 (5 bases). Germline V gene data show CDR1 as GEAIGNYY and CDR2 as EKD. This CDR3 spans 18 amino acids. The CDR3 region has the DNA TGTGCATGTGACCCCCTTGGGGCAAGCTCCTGGGACACCCGACAGATGTTTTTC. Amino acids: CACDPLGASSWDTRQMFF.